The 25 T cell receptor beta chains presented below share a single source sample, sequenced in a study of T cell repertoires in cytomegalovirus infection. TCRdb analysed the reads with MiXCR anew, one entry per CDR3 protein. The sample records fewer than 850,000 distinct CDR3 sequences, about 28% being singletons. These receptors' antigens are unknown. Sequencing used cultured CD8+ T cells from PBMCs, obtained from culture after CMV antigen stimulation. These receptors were taken from a human donor in good health (CMV status not recorded). Some clones in this sample may be carry-over from other donors' samples.

V and J are TRBV19 and TRBJ1-5, with 8 bases aligning to TRBD1. The germline V gene encodes CDR1 LNHDA and CDR2 SQIVND (reference sequence). The CDR3 is 16 amino acids. With V trimmed by 3 bases and J by 2 bases, 6 bases remained unmatched. Written as DNA, the CDR3 is TGTGCCAGTAGTATGCCCGGACAGGGTGGCAATCAGCCCCAGCATTTT. Translated, it gives CASSMPGQGGNQPQHF.

CDR3 residues: CSVETGEDQPQHF. CDR3 DNA: TGCAGCGTTGAGACAGGGGAGGATCAGCCCCAGCATTTT. J is TRBJ1-5 and V is TRBV29-1, with 8 bases identical to TRBD1. Germline V CDR1 and CDR2: SQVTM, ANQGSEA. Trimming cost V 3 bases and J 5 bases; bases outside gene matches: 3. The CDR3 length is 13 residues.

This clonotype was seen at least ten times. The chain has TRBV6-1 and TRBJ2-1; no clear D. This CDR3 has 15 amino acids. Per germline, CDR1 MNHNS and CDR2 SASEGT. Trimming left V 1 base short and J 2 bases short, with 9 bases between. CDR3 protein: CASSEDIPTYNEQFF. The CDR3 DNA reads TGTGCCAGCAGTGAAGATATCCCAACCTACAATGAGCAGTTCTTC.

This clonotype was observed a handful of times. The rearrangement uses TRBV20-1 and TRBJ2-1, with unresolved D. The V end was cut by 3 bases, the J end by 0 bases, with 18 bases between. The germline V gene encodes CDR1 DFQATT and CDR2 SNEGSKA (reference sequence). CDR3 length equals 17 residues. CDR3 amino acids: CSASDHLDIGSYNEQFF. CDR3 DNA sequence: TGCAGTGCTAGTGACCATTTAGACATCGGCTCCTACAATGAGCAGTTCTTC.

The J gene is TRBJ2-1, the V gene TRBV9; a weak D match, TRBD1 (6 bases). Germline V lookup: CDR1 SGDLS, CDR2 YYNGEE. This CDR3 region has 16 residues. V dropped 3 bases and J dropped 2 bases, with 15 bases sitting between them. The CDR3 loop is CASSATQGLTYNEQFF. CDR3 nucleotides: TGTGCCAGCAGCGCGACACAGGGCCTTACCTACAATGAGCAGTTCTTC.

In its sample, this clonotype was seen a few times. The chain combines TRBV20-1 with TRBJ1-2; tentative D call: TRBD1 (5 bases). This CDR3 spans 13 amino acids. The germline gives CDR1 DFQATT, CDR2 SNEGSKA (reference sequence). V lost 0 bases, J lost 10 bases, and 15 bases lay in between. CDR3 nucleotides: TGCAGTGCTAGAGATCGGAGGGACCTCCCCTACACCTTC. Its protein is CSARDRRDLPYTF.

This chain uses TRBV27 with TRBJ2-5; 7 bases are a match to TRBD2. The germline gives CDR1 MNHEY, CDR2 SMNVEV (reference sequence). Trimming took 0 bases from V and 5 from J; bases not matched to a gene: 3. CDR3 length: 14 amino acids. DNA of the CDR3: TGTGCCAGCAGTTTATCCGAGGGAGGGGAGACCCAGTACTTC. This translates into CASSLSEGGETQYF.

The DNA for the CDR3 is TGTGCCAGCAAGAGCGGGCTTCCCAGCAGGGCCCAAGAGACCCAGTACTTC. It specifies CASKSGLPSRAQETQYF. V and J are TRBV6-1 and TRBJ2-5, with D possibly matching TRBD2 (6 bases). The length of the CDR3 is 17 residues. CDR1 is MNHNS and CDR2 is SASEGT in the germline V gene. V was pared by 7 bases and J by 1 base, with 22 bases between.

This clonotype was observed many times. V usage is TRBV10-3 and J usage is TRBJ2-6; D gene uncertain. V lost 1 base and J 2 bases, leaving 12 bases between the germline ends. Looked up from germline, CDR1 is ENHRY and CDR2 is SYGVKD. CDR3 length: 17 residues. The CDR3 reads CAISEWSVKTGANVLTF. CDR3 nucleotide sequence: TGTGCCATCAGTGAGTGGTCTGTGAAAACTGGGGCCAACGTCCTGACTTTC.

The V gene is TRBV19, the J gene TRBJ2-1; 12 bases agree with TRBD2. The trim removed 2 bases at V and 5 bases at J, leaving 1 base unmatched. Germline loops: CDR1 LNHDA, CDR2 SQIVND (reference sequence). CDR3 length equals 15 residues. The CDR3 sequence: CASSITSGGNNEQFF. The CDR3 DNA follows: TGTGCCAGTAGTATAACTAGCGGGGGGAACAATGAGCAGTTCTTC. Full variable domain (rest looked up from reference TRBV19 and TRBJ2-1): DGGITQSPKYLFRKEGQNVTLSCEQNLNHDAMYWYRQDPGQGLRLIYYSQIVNDFQKGDIAEGYSVSREKKESFPLTVTSAQKNPTAFYLCASSITSGGNNEQFFGPGTRLTVL.

This clonotype was counted ten times or more. This chain joins TRBV7-2 and TRBJ2-1; 9 bases map to TRBD1. The CDR3 spans 15 residues. Germline V gene data show CDR1 as SGHTA and CDR2 as FQGNSA. Unmatched junction bases numbered 9, after V lost 5 bases and J lost 7 bases. CDR3 protein: CASSLGQGPNNEQFF. The CDR3, as DNA: TGTGCCAGCAGCCTTGGACAGGGGCCCAATAATGAGCAGTTCTTC.

The rearrangement links TRBV27 to TRBJ2-3; TRBD2 matches 13 bases. The CDR3 is made up of 16 amino acids. The V gene end was trimmed by 4 bases and the J gene end by 6 bases; junction bases not matched to a gene: 7. Germline CDR1 is MNHEY and CDR2 is SMNVEV (reference sequence). CDR3 in DNA: TGTGCCAGCAGTTCTGTACTAGCGGGGGGGAGGGATACGCAGTATTTT. It codes for CASSSVLAGGRDTQYF.

The chain combines TRBV6-6 with TRBJ2-7; D ambiguous. CDR3 length: 13 amino acids. CDR1 is MNHNY, CDR2 SVGAGI, per germline (reference sequence). Trimming removed 2 bases at V and 0 bases at J, with 5 bases between. CDR3 DNA: TGTGCCAGCAGTTACACTTTCTCCTACGAGCAGTACTTC. This sequence encodes CASSYTFSYEQYF.

The V call is TRBV27, the J call TRBJ2-7, with D perhaps assigned TRBD1 or TRBD2 (6 bases each). Per germline, CDR1 MNHEY and CDR2 SMNVEV (reference sequence). V was clipped by 9 bases and J by 1 base, with 19 bases between them. The CDR3 has 15 residues. CDR3 residues: CASKSRGDGSYEQYV. The CDR3 coding sequence is TGTGCCAGTAAATCAAGGGGGGATGGGTCCTACGAGCAGTACGTC.

This clonotype was found a few times. V and J are TRBV6-1 and TRBJ2-1; tentatively, D is TRBD1 (5 bases). The CDR3 length is 14 residues. Per germline, CDR1 MNHNS and CDR2 SASEGT. V was pared by 5 bases and J by 1 base, with 9 bases between. CDR3 protein: CASSIRESYNEQFF. In DNA form, the CDR3 reads TGTGCCAGCAGTATCAGGGAATCCTACAATGAGCAGTTCTTC.

The chain uses TRBV18 and TRBJ1-4; no firm D call. Germline loops: CDR1 KGHSH, CDR2 LQKENI. This CDR3 comprises 15 residues. V lost 0 bases, J lost 8 bases, and 13 bases lay in between. CDR3 in DNA: TGTGCCAGCTCACCACCGCAGGCAGCTGGGGAAAAACTGTTTTTT. Protein: CASSPPQAAGEKLFF.

This clonotype appeared many times. The chain employs TRBV6-5 and TRBJ1-1; D unclear. With 8 bases removed from V and 2 bases from J, the gap between germline ends came to 3 bases. CDR1 and CDR2 from the germline V gene are MNHEY and SVGAGI. This CDR3 is 10 amino acids long. As DNA, the CDR3 is TGTGCCAGCGGCAACACTGAAGCTTTCTTT. Translation gives CASGNTEAFF.

This clonotype was detected ten times or more. The chain employs TRBV7-9 and TRBJ2-5; perhaps TRBD2 as D (6 bases). V dropped 3 bases and J dropped 3 bases, with 8 bases sitting between them. The germline CDR1 and CDR2 sequences are SEHNR and FQNEAQ (reference sequence). The CDR3 length is 13 residues. The CDR3 spells CASSFGGKETQYF. CDR3 bases: TGTGCCAGCAGCTTCGGAGGGAAAGAGACCCAGTACTTC. The full variable domain, with the rest looked up from reference TRBV7-9 and TRBJ2-5, is DTGVSQNPRHKITKRGQNVTFRCDPISEHNRLYWYRQTLGQGPEFLTYFQNEAQLEKSRLLSDRFSAERPKGSFSTLEIQRTEQGDSAMYLCASSFGGKETQYFGPGTRLLVL.

This clonotype was seen repeatedly, ten times or more. The rearrangement joins TRBV7-6 to TRBJ2-1, with 8 nucleotides matching TRBD1. V trimming: 5 bases; J trimming: 6 bases; junction bases outside the gene matches: 3. The germline V gene has CDR1 SGHVS and CDR2 FNYEAQ. There are 13 residues in the CDR3. CDR3 region: CASSQTGGNEQFF. In DNA, the CDR3 is TGTGCCAGCAGCCAAACAGGGGGCAATGAGCAGTTCTTC.

The gene calls are TRBV6-6 and TRBJ2-7; 7 positions agree with TRBD2. V shed 7 bases and J 2 bases; nucleotides not matched to a gene: 2. The CDR3 is 12 amino acids. Germline V lookup: CDR1 MNHNY, CDR2 SVGAGI (reference sequence). In DNA form, the CDR3 reads TGTGCCAGCATTGGGGGGGCCTACGAGCAGTACGTC. It yields the protein CASIGGAYEQYV.

This sequence joins TRBV19 and TRBJ2-1, with D perhaps TRBD2 (6 bases). V was pared by 5 bases and J by 2 bases, with 10 bases between. Germline-derived CDR1 and CDR2 are LNHDA and SQIVND (reference sequence). The CDR3 contains 14 residues. In DNA form, the CDR3 reads TGTGCCAGTAGTCCGGGGGTGACCTACAATGAGCAGTTCTTC. It yields the protein CASSPGVTYNEQFF.

The V gene is TRBV27, the J gene TRBJ2-7, with a weak D call TRBD2 (7 bases). The CDR3 is 14 residues long. The V gene lost 5 bases and the J gene lost 2 bases, with 13 bases spanning the gap. In germline, CDR1 is MNHEY, CDR2 SMNVEV (reference sequence). CDR3 sequence: CASSAAGGPYEQYF. The DNA for the CDR3 is TGTGCCAGCAGTGCCGCCGGGGGGCCCTACGAGCAGTACTTC.

V gene TRBV19 combines with J gene TRBJ2-7, with 7 bases identical to TRBD2. Per germline, CDR1 LNHDA and CDR2 SQIVND (reference sequence). The CDR3 runs to 13 residues. V trimming: 3 bases; J trimming: 2 bases; junction bases outside the gene matches: 1. The CDR3 DNA is TGTGCCAGTAGTATTGCGGGGGCCTACGAGCAGTACTTC. Translated: CASSIAGAYEQYF.

The chain recombines TRBV9 with TRBJ1-6, with D possibly matching TRBD1 (5 bases). The CDR3 runs 15 residues. Between the trimmed V and J ends, which lost 2 bases and 5 bases, there was a span of 11 bases. Germline CDR1 is SGDLS and CDR2 is YYNGEE. The chain's CDR3 is CASSVAGTDNSPLHF. The CDR3 bases are TGTGCCAGCAGCGTGGCCGGGACGGATAATTCACCCCTCCACTTT.

This clonotype turned up a few times. The gene calls are TRBV6-1 and TRBJ2-1; D remains unclear. CDR1 and CDR2 from the germline V gene are MNHNS and SASEGT. The CDR3 runs to 13 residues. V was shortened by 6 bases and J by 4 bases, with 10 bases between the two germline ends. CDR3 sequence reads: CASRISLYNEQFF. The DNA of the CDR3 is TGTGCCAGCAGGATCTCCCTTTACAATGAGCAGTTCTTC.